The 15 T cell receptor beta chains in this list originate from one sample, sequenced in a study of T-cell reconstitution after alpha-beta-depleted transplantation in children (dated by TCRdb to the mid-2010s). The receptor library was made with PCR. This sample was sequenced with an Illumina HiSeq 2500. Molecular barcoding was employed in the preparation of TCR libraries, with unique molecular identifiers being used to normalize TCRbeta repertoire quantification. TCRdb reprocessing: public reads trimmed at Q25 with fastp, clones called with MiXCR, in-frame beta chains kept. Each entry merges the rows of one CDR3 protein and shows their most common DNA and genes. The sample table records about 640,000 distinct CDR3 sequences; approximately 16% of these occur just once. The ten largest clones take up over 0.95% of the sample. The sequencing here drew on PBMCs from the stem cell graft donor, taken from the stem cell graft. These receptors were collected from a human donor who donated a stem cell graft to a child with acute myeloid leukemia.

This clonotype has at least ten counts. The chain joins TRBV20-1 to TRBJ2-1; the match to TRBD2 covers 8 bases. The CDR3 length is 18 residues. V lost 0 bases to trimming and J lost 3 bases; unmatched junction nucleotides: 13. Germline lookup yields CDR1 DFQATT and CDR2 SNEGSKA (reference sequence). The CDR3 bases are TGCAGTGCTAGAGATACTAGCGGCGACGTAATCGACTACAATGAGCAGTTCTTC. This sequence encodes CSARDTSGDVIDYNEQFF.

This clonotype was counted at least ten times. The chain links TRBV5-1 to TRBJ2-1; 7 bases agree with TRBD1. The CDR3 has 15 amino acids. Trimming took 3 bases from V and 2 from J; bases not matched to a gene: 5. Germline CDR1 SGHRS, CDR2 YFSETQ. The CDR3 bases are TGCGCCAGCAGCTCTCAGCAGGGGGCCTACAATGAGCAGTTCTTC. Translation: CASSSQQGAYNEQFF.

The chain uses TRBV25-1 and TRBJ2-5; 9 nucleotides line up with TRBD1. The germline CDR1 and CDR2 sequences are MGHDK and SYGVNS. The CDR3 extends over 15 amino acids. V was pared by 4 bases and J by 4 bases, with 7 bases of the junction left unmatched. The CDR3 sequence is CASSVGTGSRETQYF. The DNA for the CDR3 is TGTGCCAGCAGTGTAGGGACAGGGTCTCGAGAGACCCAGTACTTC.

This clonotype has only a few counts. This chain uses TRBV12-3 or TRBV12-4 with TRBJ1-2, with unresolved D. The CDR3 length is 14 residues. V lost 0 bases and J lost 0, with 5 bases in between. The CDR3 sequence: CASSLALTNYGYTF. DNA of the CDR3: TGTGCCAGCAGTTTAGCACTTACTAACTATGGCTACACCTTC.

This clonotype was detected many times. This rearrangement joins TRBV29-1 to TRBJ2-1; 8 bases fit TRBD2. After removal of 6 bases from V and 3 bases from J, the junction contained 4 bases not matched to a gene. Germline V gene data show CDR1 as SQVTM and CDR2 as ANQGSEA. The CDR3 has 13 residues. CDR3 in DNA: TGCAGCGTGGACGGGGGGGGCTACAATGAGCAGTTCTTC. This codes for CSVDGGGYNEQFF.

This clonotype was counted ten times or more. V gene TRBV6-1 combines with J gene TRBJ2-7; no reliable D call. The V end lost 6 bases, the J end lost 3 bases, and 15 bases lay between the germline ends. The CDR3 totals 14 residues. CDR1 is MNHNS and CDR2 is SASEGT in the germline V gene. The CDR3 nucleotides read TGTGCCAGCAGCCGCCTTGGGGAAGGCTACGAGCAGTACGTC. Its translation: CASSRLGEGYEQYV.

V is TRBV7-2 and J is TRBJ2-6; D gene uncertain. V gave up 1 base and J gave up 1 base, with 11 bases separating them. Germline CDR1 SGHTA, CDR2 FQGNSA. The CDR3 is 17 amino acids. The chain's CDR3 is CASSLEPAVSGANVLTF. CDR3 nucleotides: TGTGCCAGCAGCTTAGAGCCCGCGGTTTCTGGGGCCAACGTCCTGACTTTC. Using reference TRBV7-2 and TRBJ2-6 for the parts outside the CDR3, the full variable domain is GAGVSQSPSNKVTEKGKDVELRCDPISGHTALYWYRQSLGQGLEFLIYFQGNSAPDKSGLPSDRFSAERTGGSVSTLTIQRTQQEDSAVYLCASSLEPAVSGANVLTFGAGSRLTVL.

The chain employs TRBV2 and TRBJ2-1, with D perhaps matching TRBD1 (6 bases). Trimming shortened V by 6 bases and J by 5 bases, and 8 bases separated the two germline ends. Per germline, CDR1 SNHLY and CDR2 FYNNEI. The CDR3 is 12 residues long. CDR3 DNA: TGTGCCAGCAGGAACAGGGACAATGAGCAGTTCTTC. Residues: CASRNRDNEQFF.

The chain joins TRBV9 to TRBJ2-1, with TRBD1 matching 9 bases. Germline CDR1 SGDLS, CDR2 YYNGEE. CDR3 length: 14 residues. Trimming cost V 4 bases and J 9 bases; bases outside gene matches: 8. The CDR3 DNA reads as TGTGCCAGCAGCAAGAGGACAGGGGAGGGTGAGCAGTTCTTC. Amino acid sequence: CASSKRTGEGEQFF. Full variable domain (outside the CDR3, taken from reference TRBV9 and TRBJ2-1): DSGVTQTPKHLITATGQRVTLRCSPRSGDLSVYWYQQSLDQGLQFLIQYYNGEERAKGNILERFSAQQFPDLHSELNLSSLELGDSALYFCASSKRTGEGEQFFGPGTRLTVL.

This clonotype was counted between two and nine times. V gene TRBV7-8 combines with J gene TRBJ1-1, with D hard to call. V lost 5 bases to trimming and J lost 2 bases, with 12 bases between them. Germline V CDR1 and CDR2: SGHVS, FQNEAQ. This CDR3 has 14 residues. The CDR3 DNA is TGTGCCAGCAGCCTCAGCGAGGCCAACACTGAAGCTTTCTTT. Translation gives CASSLSEANTEAFF. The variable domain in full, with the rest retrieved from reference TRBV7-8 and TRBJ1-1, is GAGVSQSPRYKVAKRGQDVALRCDPISGHVSLFWYQQALGQGPEFLTYFQNEAQLDKSGLPSDRFFAERPEGSVSTLKIQRTQQEDSAVYLCASSLSEANTEAFFGQGTRLTVV.

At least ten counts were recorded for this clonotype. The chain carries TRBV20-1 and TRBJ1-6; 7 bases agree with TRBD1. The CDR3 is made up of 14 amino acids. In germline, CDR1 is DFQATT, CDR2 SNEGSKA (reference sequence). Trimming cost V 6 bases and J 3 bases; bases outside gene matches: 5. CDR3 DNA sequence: TGCAGTGCAACGACAGGGCTCTATAATTCACCCCTCCACTTT. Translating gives CSATTGLYNSPLHF.

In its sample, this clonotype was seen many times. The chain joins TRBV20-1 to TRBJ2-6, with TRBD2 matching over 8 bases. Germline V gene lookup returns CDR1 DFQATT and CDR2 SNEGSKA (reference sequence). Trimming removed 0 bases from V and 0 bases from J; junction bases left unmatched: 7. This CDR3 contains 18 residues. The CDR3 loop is CSARDAASGPSGANVLTF. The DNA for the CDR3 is TGCAGTGCTAGAGACGCGGCTAGCGGGCCCTCTGGGGCCAACGTCCTGACTTTC.

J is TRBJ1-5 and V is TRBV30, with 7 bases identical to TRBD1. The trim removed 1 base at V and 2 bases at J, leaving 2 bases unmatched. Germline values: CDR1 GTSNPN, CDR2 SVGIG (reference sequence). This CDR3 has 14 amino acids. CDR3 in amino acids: CAWSEGGRNQPQHF. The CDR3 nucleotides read TGTGCCTGGAGTGAAGGGGGCCGCAATCAGCCCCAGCATTTT. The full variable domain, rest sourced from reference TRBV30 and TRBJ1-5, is SQTIHQWPATLVQPVGSPLSLECTVEGTSNPNLYWYRQAAGRGLQLLFYSVGIGQISSEVPQNLSASRPQDRQFILSSKKLLLSDSGFYLCAWSEGGRNQPQHFGDGTRLSIL.

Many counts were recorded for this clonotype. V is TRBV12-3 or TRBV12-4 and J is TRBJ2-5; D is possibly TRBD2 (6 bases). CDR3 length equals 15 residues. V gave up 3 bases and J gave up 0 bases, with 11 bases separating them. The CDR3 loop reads CASSLGRDYQETQYF. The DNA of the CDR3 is TGTGCCAGCAGTTTGGGCCGGGACTACCAAGAGACCCAGTACTTC.

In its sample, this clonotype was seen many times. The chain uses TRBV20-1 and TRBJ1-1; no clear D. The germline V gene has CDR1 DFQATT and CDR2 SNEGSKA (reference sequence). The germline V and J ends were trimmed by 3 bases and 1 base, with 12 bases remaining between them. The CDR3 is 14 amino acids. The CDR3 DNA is TGCAGTGCTAGGGAGGGAAACAAGAACACTGAAGCTTTCTTT. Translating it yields CSAREGNKNTEAFF.